This TCR beta chain is from a study of identical twins. This clonotype has only a few counts. After template switching added a universal primer site, the resulting cDNA carried unique molecular identifiers. TCRdb re-analysed the 5' RACE reads in MiXCR, keeping a single row per CDR3 protein. The sample includes 350,000 or so distinct CDR3 sequences, approximately 10% of them seen just once. The length of the CDR3 is 15 residues. J gave up 2 bases and V 5 bases, and 9 bases lay outside the gene matches. Per the germline V gene, CDR1 is SGHRS and CDR2 is YFSETQ. The sequenced material came from naive T cells sorted from blood. V gene TRBV5-1 combines with J gene TRBJ1-1, with 7 positions matching TRBD1. The origin of this receptor is a woman between 50 and 59 years old in good health. CDR3 DNA sequence: TGCGCCAGCAGAATTGGAGGGGGCCAAAACACTGAAGCTTTCTTT. It codes for CASRIGGGQNTEAFF.